Described below is a single T cell receptor beta chain sequence and its context. Antigen: not known. The sample comes from a study of CD4 T cells in relation to SARS-CoV-2 and coronaviruses. Profiled with immunoSEQ multiplex PCR; TCRdb holds only in-frame clones, not every one. The table includes some 20,000 clones, over 70% detected once. The unexposed donors gave CD4+ T cells in about 2010-2019, prior to COVID-19. CD4+ T cells were isolated from the cells after roughly 11 days of culture. Unexposed-donor CD4+ T cells were probed with SARS-CoV-2 S/N and four cold-coronavirus spikes, cells permitting. CDR3 length: 14 amino acids. Germline loops: CDR1 KGHSH, CDR2 LQKENI. Trimming cost V 3 bases and J 3 bases, with 12 bases left between them.

The chain employs TRBV18 and TRBJ2-7; perhaps TRBD1 as D (5 bases). Sample: CD4+ T cells from PBMCs, cultured in vitro. This receptor was taken from a human donor in good health. In DNA, the CDR3 is TGTGCCAGCTCACCGACACAGGAAAGCTACGAGCAGTACTTC. Its translation: CASSPTQESYEQYF. Full variable domain (rest looked up from reference TRBV18 and TRBJ2-7): NAGVMQNPRHLVRRRGQEARLRCSPMKGHSHVYWYRQLPEEGLKFMVYLQKENIIDESGMPKERFSAEFPKEGPSILRIQQVVRGDSAAYFCASSPTQESYEQYFGPGTRLTVT.